The sample holds one count of the clone carrying this T cell receptor beta chain. As yet, its antigen is unknown. Profiling relied on immunoSEQ multiplex PCR, and the TCRdb table lists in-frame clones only, not all of them. Of around 100,000 clones detected, 92% appear once; the ten largest clones hold less than 4%. Germline lookup yields CDR1 LGHNA and CDR2 YSLEER. V gave up 0 bases and J gave up 9 bases, with 15 bases separating them. This CDR3 spans 15 amino acids. This specimen comes from a study of CD4+ T cells in melanoma. General study results and limits: A reported correlation linked neoantigen-specific CD4+ T cells to CD8+, macrophage and B cell function.

The chain couples TRBV4-3 to TRBJ1-3; D not certain. Sequenced input: peripheral blood. This clonotype originated in a human donor with melanoma. The CDR3 coding sequence is TGCGCCAGCAGCCAAGATAGCGCGCCCCAAGGCACCATATATTTT. This encodes CASSQDSAPQGTIYF.